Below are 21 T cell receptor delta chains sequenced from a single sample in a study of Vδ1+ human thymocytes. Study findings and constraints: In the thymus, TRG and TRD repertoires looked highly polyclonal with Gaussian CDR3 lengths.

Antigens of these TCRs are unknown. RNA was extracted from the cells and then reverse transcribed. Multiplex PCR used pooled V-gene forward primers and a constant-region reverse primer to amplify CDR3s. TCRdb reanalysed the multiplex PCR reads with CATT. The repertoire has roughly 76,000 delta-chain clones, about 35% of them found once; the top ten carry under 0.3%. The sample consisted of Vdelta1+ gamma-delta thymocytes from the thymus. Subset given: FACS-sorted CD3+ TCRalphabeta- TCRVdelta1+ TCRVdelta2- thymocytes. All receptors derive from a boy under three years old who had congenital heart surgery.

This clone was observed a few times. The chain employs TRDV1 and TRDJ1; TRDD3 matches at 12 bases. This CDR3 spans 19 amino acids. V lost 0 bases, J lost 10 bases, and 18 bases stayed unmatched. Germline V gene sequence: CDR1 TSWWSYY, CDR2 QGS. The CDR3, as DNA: TGTGCTCTTGGGGAACTAGAAGGCTGGGGGATACGGGTTTCGATATCACTCATCTTT. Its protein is CALGELEGWGIRVSISLIF.

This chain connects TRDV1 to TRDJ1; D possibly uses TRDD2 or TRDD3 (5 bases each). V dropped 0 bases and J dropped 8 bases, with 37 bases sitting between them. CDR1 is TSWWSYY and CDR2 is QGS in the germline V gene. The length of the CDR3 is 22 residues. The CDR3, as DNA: TGTGCTCTTGGGGAACTTTACCTCCCCGAGGGGGCTCCCAGGGTACTCCTATTCAAACTCATCTTT. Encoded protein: CALGELYLPEGAPRVLLFKLIF.

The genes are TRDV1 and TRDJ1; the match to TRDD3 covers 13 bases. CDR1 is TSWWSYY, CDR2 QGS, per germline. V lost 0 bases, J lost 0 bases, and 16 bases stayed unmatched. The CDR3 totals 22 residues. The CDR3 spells CALGELLRRYWGIRSNTDKLIF. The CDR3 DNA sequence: TGTGCTCTTGGGGAACTTCTACGCAGGTACTGGGGGATACGCAGTAACACCGATAAACTCATCTTT.

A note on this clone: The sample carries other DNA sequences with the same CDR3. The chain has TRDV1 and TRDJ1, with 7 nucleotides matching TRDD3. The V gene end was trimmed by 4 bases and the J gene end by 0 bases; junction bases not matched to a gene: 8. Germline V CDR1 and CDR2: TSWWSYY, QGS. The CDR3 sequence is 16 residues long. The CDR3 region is CALGGPGGYYTDKLIF. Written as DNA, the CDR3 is TGTGCTCTTGGGGGACCTGGGGGGTACTACACCGATAAACTCATCTTT.

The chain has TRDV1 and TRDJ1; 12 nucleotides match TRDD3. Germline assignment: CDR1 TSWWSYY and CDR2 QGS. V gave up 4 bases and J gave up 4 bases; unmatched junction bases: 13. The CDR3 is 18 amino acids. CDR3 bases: TGTGCTCTTGGGGGTCTGGCTGGGGGATACGCGTGCTGCGATAAACTCATCTTT. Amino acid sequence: CALGGLAGGYACCDKLIF.

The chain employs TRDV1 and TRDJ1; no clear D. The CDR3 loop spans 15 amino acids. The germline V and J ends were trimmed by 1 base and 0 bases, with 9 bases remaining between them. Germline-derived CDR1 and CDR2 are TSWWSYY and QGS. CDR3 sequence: CALGEPLFHTDKLIF. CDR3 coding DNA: TGTGCTCTTGGGGAACCTCTTTTCCACACCGATAAACTCATCTTT.

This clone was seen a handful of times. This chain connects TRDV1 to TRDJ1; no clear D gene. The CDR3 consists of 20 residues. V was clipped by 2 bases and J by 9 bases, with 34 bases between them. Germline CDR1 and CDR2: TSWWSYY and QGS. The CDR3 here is CALGEELSTRGSTWSEELIF. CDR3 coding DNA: TGTGCTCTTGGGGAAGAATTAAGTACCCGCGGGTCCACTTGGTCCGAGGAACTCATCTTT.

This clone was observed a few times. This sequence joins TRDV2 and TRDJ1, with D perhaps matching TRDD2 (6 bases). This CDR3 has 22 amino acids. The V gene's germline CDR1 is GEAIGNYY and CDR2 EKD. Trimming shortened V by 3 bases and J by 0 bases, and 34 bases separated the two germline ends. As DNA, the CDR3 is TGTGCCTGTGACGGTCTTTCCTATCCTCCCGGCCGTAAAAACACCTACACCGATAAACTCATCTTT. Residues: CACDGLSYPPGRKNTYTDKLIF.

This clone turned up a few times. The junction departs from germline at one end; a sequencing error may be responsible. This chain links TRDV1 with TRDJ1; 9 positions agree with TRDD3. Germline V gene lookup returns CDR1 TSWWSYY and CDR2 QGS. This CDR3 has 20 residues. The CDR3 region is CALGEGPKSWLRTGGSSIFF. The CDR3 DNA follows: TGTGCTCTTGGGGAAGGGCCTAAGTCTTGGCTACGCACTGGGGGAAGTTCAATATTCTTT.

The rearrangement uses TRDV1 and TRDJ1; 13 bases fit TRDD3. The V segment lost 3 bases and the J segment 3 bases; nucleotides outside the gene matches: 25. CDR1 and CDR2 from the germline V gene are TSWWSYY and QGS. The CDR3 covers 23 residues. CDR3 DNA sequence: TGTGCTCTTGGGGATAAACCCCTTCCCCTGCCGTACTGGGGGATACGCGAGGCCGATAAACTCATCTTT. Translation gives CALGDKPLPLPYWGIREADKLIF.

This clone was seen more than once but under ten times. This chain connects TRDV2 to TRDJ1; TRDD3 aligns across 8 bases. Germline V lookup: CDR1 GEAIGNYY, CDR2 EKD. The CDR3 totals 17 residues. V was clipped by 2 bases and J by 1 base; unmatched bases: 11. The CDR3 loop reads CACDKELDGGFTDKLIF. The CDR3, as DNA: TGTGCCTGTGACAAGGAACTAGATGGGGGATTCACCGATAAACTCATCTTT.

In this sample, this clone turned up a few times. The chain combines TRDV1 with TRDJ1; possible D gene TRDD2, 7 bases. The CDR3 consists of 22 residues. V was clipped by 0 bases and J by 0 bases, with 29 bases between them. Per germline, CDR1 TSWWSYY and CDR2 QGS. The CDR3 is CALGELIFLLPGDGKYTDKLIF. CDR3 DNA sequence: TGTGCTCTTGGGGAACTCATATTCCTACTACCCGGGGATGGCAAGTACACCGATAAACTCATCTTT.

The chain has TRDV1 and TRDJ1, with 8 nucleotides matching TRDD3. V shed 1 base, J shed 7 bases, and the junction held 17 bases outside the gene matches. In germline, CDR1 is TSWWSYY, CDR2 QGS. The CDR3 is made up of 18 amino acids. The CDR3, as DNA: TGTGCTCTTGGGGAACGCCTTTCCTATCATCCTGGGGGAGGTAAACTCATCTTT. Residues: CALGERLSYHPGGGKLIF.

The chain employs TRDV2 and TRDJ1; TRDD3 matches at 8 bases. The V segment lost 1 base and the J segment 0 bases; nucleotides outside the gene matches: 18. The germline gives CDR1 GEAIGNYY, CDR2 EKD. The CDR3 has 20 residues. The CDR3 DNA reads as TGTGCCTGTGACACTTGGACCTACGCACTGGGGGCGATGTACACCGATAAACTCATCTTT. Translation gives CACDTWTYALGAMYTDKLIF.

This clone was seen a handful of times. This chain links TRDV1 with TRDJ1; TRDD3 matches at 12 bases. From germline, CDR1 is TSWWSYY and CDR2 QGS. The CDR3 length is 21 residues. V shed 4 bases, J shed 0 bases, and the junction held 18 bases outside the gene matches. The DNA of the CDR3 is TGTGCTCTTGGGGTCGTACTACTGGGTACTGGGGGATACCGGTACACCGATAAACTCATCTTT. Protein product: CALGVVLLGTGGYRYTDKLIF.

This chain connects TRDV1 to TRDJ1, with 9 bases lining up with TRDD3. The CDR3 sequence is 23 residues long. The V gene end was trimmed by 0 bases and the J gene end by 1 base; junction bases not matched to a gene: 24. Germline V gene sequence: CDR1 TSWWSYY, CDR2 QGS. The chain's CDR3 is CALGELEGSYLWGILSSTDKLIF. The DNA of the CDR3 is TGTGCTCTTGGGGAACTGGAGGGTTCCTACCTCTGGGGGATTTTGTCTAGCACCGATAAACTCATCTTT.

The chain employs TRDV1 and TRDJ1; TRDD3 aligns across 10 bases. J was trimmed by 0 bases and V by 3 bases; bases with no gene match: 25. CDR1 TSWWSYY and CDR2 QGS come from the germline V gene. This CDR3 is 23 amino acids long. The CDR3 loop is CALGDHAPASYWGIPLYTDKLIF. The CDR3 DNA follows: TGTGCTCTTGGGGATCACGCCCCGGCTTCCTATTGGGGGATACCGTTGTACACCGATAAACTCATCTTT.

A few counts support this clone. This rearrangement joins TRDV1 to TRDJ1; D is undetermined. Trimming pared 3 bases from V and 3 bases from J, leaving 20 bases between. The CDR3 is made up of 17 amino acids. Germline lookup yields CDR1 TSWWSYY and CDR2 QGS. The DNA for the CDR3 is TGTGCTCTTGGGGACTCAAAAGGAGGGTTTGGCGCCGATAAACTCATCTTT. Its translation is CALGDSKGGFGADKLIF.

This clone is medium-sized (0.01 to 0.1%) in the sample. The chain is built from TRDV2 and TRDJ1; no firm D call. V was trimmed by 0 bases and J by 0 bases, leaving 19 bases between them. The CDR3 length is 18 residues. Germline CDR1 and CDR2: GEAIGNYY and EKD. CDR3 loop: CACDTNGYRTPYTDKLIF. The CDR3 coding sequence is TGTGCCTGTGACACCAACGGGTACAGAACACCTTACACCGATAAACTCATCTTT.

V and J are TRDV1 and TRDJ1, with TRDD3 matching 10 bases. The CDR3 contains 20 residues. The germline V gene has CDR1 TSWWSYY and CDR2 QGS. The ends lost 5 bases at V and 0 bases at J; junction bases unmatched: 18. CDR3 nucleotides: TGTGCTCTTGGGCCGCGGGTGTGTTCTGGGGGATATCTGTACACCGATAAACTCATCTTT. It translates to CALGPRVCSGGYLYTDKLIF.

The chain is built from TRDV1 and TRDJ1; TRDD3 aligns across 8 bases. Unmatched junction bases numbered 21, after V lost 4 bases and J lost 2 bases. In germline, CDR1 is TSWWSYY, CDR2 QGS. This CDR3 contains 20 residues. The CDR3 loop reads CALGVKLLLKGDIKTDKLIF. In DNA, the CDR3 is TGTGCTCTTGGGGTTAAACTACTATTGAAGGGGGATATCAAAACCGATAAACTCATCTTT.